The clone carrying this T cell receptor (beta chain) was observed a handful of times. Its target is unknown. TCRdb recomputed calls from the RT-PCR reads with MiXCR, one row per CDR3 protein. The repertoire includes around 650,000 distinct CDR3 sequences, approximately 14% of them detected once, and approximately 10% sits in the top ten. The source of the sample is a study of response to subunit inactivated influenza vaccine. With 6 bases clipped from V and 4 bases from J, the junction kept 16 bases outside the gene matches. This CDR3 contains 17 residues. Looked up from germline, CDR1 is MGHRA and CDR2 is YSYEKL. Overall study findings and caveats: Authors suggested each seasonal influenza vaccination recruits few new T cells.

The sequenced sample was PBMCs from blood, obtained 11 to 12 days after vaccination. V gene TRBV4-1 combines with J gene TRBJ2-3; 7 nucleotides line up with TRBD2. The origin of this receptor is a man aged 50 to 59 who received an inactivated influenza vaccine. CDR3 DNA sequence: TGCGCCAGCAGGCGCACCGGGACCCCGGGGGGTTCAGATACGCAGTATTTT. Translation: CASRRTGTPGGSDTQYF.